What follows is one T cell receptor (beta chain) and its context. After removal of 1 base from V and 6 bases from J, the junction contained 13 bases not matched to a gene. CDR3 length equals 18 residues. Germline V gene lookup returns CDR1 SGHTA and CDR2 FQGNSA. Clones were read by immunoSEQ multiplex PCR, and TCRdb kept only the in-frame ones, dropping some. This sample has fewer than 400,000 clones; around four fifths occur once, and the top ten carry approximately 3.1%. The entry originates in a study of blood T cell repertoires in COVID-19. On the study more broadly: The samples span acute and convalescent COVID-19 from the United States, Italy and Spain.

Sequencing used peripheral blood. The J gene is TRBJ2-7, the V gene TRBV7-2; 12 bases match TRBD2. This TCR came from a man aged 25-45 years with active or convalescent COVID-19. The CDR3 DNA sequence: TGTGCCAGCAGCTTAGTTTCTAGCGGGAGGGACCGAGTACGCGAGCAGTACTTC. Protein sequence: CASSLVSSGRDRVREQYF.